Here is one T cell receptor (beta chain) with its context. The antigen remains undetermined. The trim removed 5 bases at V and 2 bases at J, leaving 7 bases unmatched. The CDR3 loop spans 15 amino acids. Germline V gives CDR1 LNHDA, CDR2 SQIVND (reference sequence). Treatment noted: roughly 18 received Ad26.COV2.S at low or high dose, single or two shots; several received placebo; per-sample allocation not given. Samples analyzed were those drawn on day 63 after the first vaccine or placebo injection. Profiled with immunoSEQ multiplex PCR; TCRdb holds only in-frame clones, not every one. Of about 410,000 clones listed, around 89% are singletons. The sample originates from a study of Ad26.COV2.S vaccination and SARS-CoV-2 variants. General study points: After vaccination, substantial breadth of spike-specific CD8+ and CD4+ responses was reported.

The origin of this receptor is a person between 18 and 59 years old who received the Ad26.COV2.S COVID-19 vaccine or a placebo. Specimen: peripheral blood, collected in a trial of Ad26.COV2.S vaccine versus placebo. The chain links TRBV19 to TRBJ1-1, with 8 positions matching TRBD1. The CDR3 region is CASSLQTGVNTEAFF. CDR3 nucleotides: TGTGCCAGTAGTCTCCAGACAGGGGTAAACACTGAAGCTTTCTTT.